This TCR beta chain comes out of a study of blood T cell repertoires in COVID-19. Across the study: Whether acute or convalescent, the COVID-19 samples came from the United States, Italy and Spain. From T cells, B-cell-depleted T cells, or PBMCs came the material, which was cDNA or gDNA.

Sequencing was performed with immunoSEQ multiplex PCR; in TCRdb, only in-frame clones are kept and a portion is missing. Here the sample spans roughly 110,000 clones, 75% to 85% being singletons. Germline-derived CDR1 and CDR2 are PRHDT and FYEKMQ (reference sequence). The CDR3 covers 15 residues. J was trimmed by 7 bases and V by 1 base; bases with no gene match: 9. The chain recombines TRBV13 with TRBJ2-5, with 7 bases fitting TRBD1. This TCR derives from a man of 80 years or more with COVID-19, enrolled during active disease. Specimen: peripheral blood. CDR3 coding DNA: TGTGCCAGCAGCTTAGCCGGGACAGCTCCCGGGACCCAGTACTTC. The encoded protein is CASSLAGTAPGTQYF.